The present entry profiles one TCR beta chain with its context. This receptor's antigen is unknown. One base away there is no much larger clone; base qualities are not given. Resection was performed on patients in Japan or China between the mid-2010s and the late 2010s. The histologic diagnosis of each case was independently confirmed on H&E slides by two lung cancer pathologists. Premalignant or tumor cells were enriched for nucleic acid extraction by macro-dissection performed after pathologic assessment. FFPE tissue was used for DNA isolation with the AllPrep DNA/RNA FFPE Kit. The data are from a study of immune evolution from preneoplasia to lung adenocarcinoma (dated by TCRdb to about 2021). Regarding the complete study: No AAH lesions showed HLA loss of heterozygosity, compared with about 7.2% of AIS, 15% of MIA and under 35% of ADC lesions. Sample size was based on specimen availability rather than a prior power calculation. In total, the cohort included 50 to 60 patients with pulmonary nodules, all of whom underwent surgical resection. Class I HLA alleles were inferred from exome data with POLYSOLVER, and allele-specific HLA loss was detected with LOHHLA. TCR sequencing data were obtained from 51 patients. The immune data were integrated with whole exome sequencing and methylation data obtained from the same cohort of nodules. It was reported in the study that 85 to 120 samples were used for TCR sequencing. The study combined immune gene expression, TCR sequencing and multiplex immunofluorescence to profile immune contexture across lung adenocarcinoma precursors and invasive adenocarcinoma. Resected precursor lesions (AAH, AIS, MIA) and invasive adenocarcinomas were compared against paired morphologically normal lung tissue. Broad study findings and their caveats: Clonality was highest in normal lung, while later-stage lesions appeared to show lower clonality but higher T cell density and diversity. Top T cell clone frequencies were highest in normal lung and appeared to decrease progressively from AAH through AIS, MIA and invasive adenocarcinoma. T cell clonality was highest in KRAS-mutant nodules compared with EGFR-mutant or double wild-type lesions. Because all patients were from Japan and China, applicability to Western populations was uncertain. The findings rested on association rather than direct causation, and larger cohorts with long-term follow-up and longitudinal biopsies were considered necessary.

There are 13 amino acids in the CDR3, from cysteine to phenylalanine inclusive. The read is trimmed to its CDR3 DNA, 39 bases read in frame from base 1. Sequences MNHEY (CDR1) and SVGAGI (CDR2) are obtained from the germline V gene. V and J are trimmed by 6 bases and 5 bases, and the gene matches miss 6 bases of the junction. The immunoSEQ hsTCRbeta Kit was used to sequence TCR beta CDR3 regions from DNA. In the paper's pipeline: The ImmunoSEQ Analyzer was used to analyse the TCR sequencing data. T cell clonality was defined as 1 minus Pielou's evenness computed on productive rearrangements. T cell diversity was measured with the inverse Simpson index on productive templates. T cell density was TCR beta template counts normalized to usable DNA, estimated by amplifying and sequencing housekeeping genes. TCR metrics were compared across histologic stages using two-sided Kruskal-Wallis tests. In TCRdb, the immuneACCESS table is reduced to in-frame sequences with V and J assigned. These tables do not hold every clone; where another copy was compared, an unresolved V gene accounts for under half, and the others remain unexplained. V and J calls and clone size are those listed in that table; D and trimming were worked out from the DNA. The sample yields about 14,000 clones; 75% to 85% were counted once. The top ten constitute roughly 4.9% of the sample.

The sequencing input was FFPE minimally invasive lung adenocarcinoma tissue. The cell subset or site label of this sample denotes: micro-invasive lung adenocarcinoma (MIA). The origin of this receptor is a person aged 70 to 85 with lung adenocarcinoma. This receptor chain uses TRBV6-5 and TRBJ1-2; 7 central bases correspond to TRBD1. The DNA sequence reads TGTGCCAGCAGATCGACAGGGCCTTATGGCTACACCTTC. Its protein reads: CASRSTGPYGYTF.